This entry lists 2 T cell receptor beta chains sequenced from one sample in a study of CD8+ T cells in alopecia areata. Extracted RNA was reverse transcribed, and the resulting cDNA served as sequencing template. Data came from immunoSEQ multiplex PCR; TCRdb stores just in-frame clones and leaves some out. The sample lists roughly 75,000 clones, about three fifths seen once, with roughly 15% in the top ten. This specimen consisted of CD8+ T cells sorted from blood, obtained at week 0. The receptors derive from a human donor with alopecia areata.

J is TRBJ2-7 and V is TRBV7-2; D is ambiguous. The V and J ends lost 0 bases and 0 bases respectively, with 12 bases between them. The CDR3 totals 16 residues. Germline V gene sequence: CDR1 SGHTA, CDR2 FQGNSA. The chain's CDR3 is CASSLAGGYSSYEQYF. For the CDR3, the DNA is TGTGCCAGCAGCTTAGCAGGCGGTTATAGCTCCTACGAGCAGTACTTC. The complete variable domain, with remaining parts taken from reference TRBV7-2 and TRBJ2-7, reads GAGVSQSPSNKVTEKGKDVELRCDPISGHTALYWYRQSLGQGLEFLIYFQGNSAPDKSGLPSDRFSAERTGGSVSTLTIQRTQQEDSAVYLCASSLAGGYSSYEQYFGPGTRLTVT.

This chain uses TRBV5-1 with TRBJ2-7; D remains ambiguous. From germline, CDR1 is SGHRS and CDR2 YFSETQ. CDR3 length equals 13 residues. Trimming took off 1 base at V and 0 bases at J, with 5 bases between the two ends. The CDR3 sequence: CASSLPSSYEQYF. CDR3 DNA: TGCGCCAGCAGCTTGCCTAGCTCCTACGAGCAGTACTTC.